This record looks at one TCR beta chain sequence and its context. This clone came up a few times. Its target antigen remains unknown. The sample holds no much larger clone one base away, and base qualities are not on file. Sequences MGHDK (CDR1) and SYGVNS (CDR2) are obtained from the germline V gene. Its CDR3 holds 16 amino acids, cysteine through phenylalanine. Only the CDR3 DNA is retained, 48 bases long and in frame from the first base. After removal of 1 base from V and 5 bases from J, the junction retains 10 bases not matched to a gene. The data were taken from a study of PD-1 blockade in classical Hodgkin lymphoma (TCRdb year 2020). Study-level background: A peripheral blood immune signature of response to PD-1 blockade in classical Hodgkin lymphoma was defined using TCR beta sequencing and CyTOF. Results and caveats for the whole study, not just this receptor: The study was restricted to a single clinical trial cohort, and the causes of repertoire differences, possibly disease activity or prior therapy, were left undefined. Newly diagnosed patients were reported to have lower baseline TCR diversity than healthy donors, and relapsed/refractory patients were reported to have lower baseline TCR diversity still.

This sample's time point label indicates: newly diagnosed, previously untreated cHL patient sample. PBMCs from patients with newly diagnosed, previously untreated classical Hodgkin lymphoma were sequenced as a comparison group for the relapsed/refractory trial patients. After peripheral blood was drawn into 8 mL Vacutainer Cell Preparation Tubes, PBMCs were isolated by centrifugation and then cryopreserved. Genomic DNA was extracted with the Qiagen DNeasy kit from unsorted PBMCs and from negatively selected CD4+ and CD8+ fractions. TCR beta CDR3 regions were amplified by immunoSEQ multiplex PCR using primers annealing to V and J segments. A synthetic immune receptor repertoire was used to minimize amplification bias, and any residual bias was removed computationally once sequencing was done. Under the source paper's analysis protocol: Repertoire diversity was quantified as the Shannon entropy index using custom Python scripts. The unsorted, CD4+ and CD8+ repertoires were each analyzed separately, with the exception of combined analyses, where CD4+ and CD8+ sequences were merged in silico. In TCRdb, the immuneACCESS table is reduced to in-frame sequences with V and J assigned. These tables do not hold every clone; where another copy was compared, an unresolved V gene accounts for under half, and the others remain unexplained. From that table come the V and J calls and clone size; the DNA was used to work out D and trimming. The sample table shows fewer than 35,000 clones, and roughly nine tenths are seen once. Approximately 3.6% of the sample lies in the top ten.

The sample taken for sequencing was peripheral blood mononuclear cells (PBMCs). The TCR originated in a human donor with classical Hodgkin lymphoma. The rearranged chain carries TRBV25-1 and TRBJ2-7, and TRBD1 aligns with 8 junction nucleotides. The nucleotide sequence is given as TGTGCCAGCAGTGAATTTGGCGCGACAGGGGTCCACGAGCAGTACTTC. Its protein product is CASSEFGATGVHEQYF.